This paragraph covers one T cell receptor beta chain sequence. Its cognate antigen is unknown. The CDR3 runs to 15 residues. CDR1 is MNHNS, CDR2 SASEGT, per germline. Trimming cost V 6 bases and J 9 bases; bases outside gene matches: 14. The data were taken from a study of beta chain features in type 1 diabetes. Study summary: All samples yielded 100 million to 140 million examined sorted cells.

Expressed TCRB transcripts were sequenced because the isolated RNA had all been reverse transcribed beforehand. Naive, central memory and regulatory T cell samples produced a mean of roughly 3.5 million reads. Repertoires were generated with immunoSEQ multiplex PCR, while TCRdb's copy carries only in-frame clones and drops some. The sample comprises 400,000 to 500,000 clones, roughly 14% of which are singletons, and around 0.035% rests with the top ten. The study's findings and limits: There was a moderate but significant shortening of TCRB CDR3s in all four CD4+ subsets of Type 1 diabetes patients.

Sequencing used naive CD4+ T cells from blood. V and J are TRBV6-1 and TRBJ2-1; 7 bases are shared with TRBD1. The receptor's source is a man younger than 45 in good health. The CDR3 coding sequence is TGTGCCAGCAGCGCCGGGCAGGGGGTAGTTATTGAGCAGTTCTTC. Amino acids: CASSAGQGVVIEQFF.